This TCR beta chain was captured by sequencing in a study of cytomegalovirus exposure and HLA in healthy donors. Overall study context: Later analysis reported that the 130 or so validation repertoires shared the platform of the 650 to 700 first-cohort repertoires.

The study's findings and limits: Among TCR beta chains, those listed as cytomegalovirus-associated numbered around 180. In vitro work confirmed that three CMV-associated chains recognize CMV antigens.

The CDR3 covers 16 residues. The germline gives CDR1 MNHNY, CDR2 SVGAGI (reference sequence). V trimming: 2 bases; J trimming: 5 bases; junction bases outside the gene matches: 11. About this clone: Its antigen remains unknown.

The data were produced by immunoSEQ multiplex PCR, yet TCRdb's version contains in-frame clones alone and is incomplete. The table records some 99,000 clones, 88% of them present only once. V and J are TRBV6-6 and TRBJ2-5; 7 nucleotides agree with TRBD1. This clonotype was obtained from a woman between 18 and 29 years old in good health and CMV-seronegative. The source material was PBMCs. The CDR3 spells CASSYPQGRGLETQYF. The CDR3 DNA reads TGTGCCAGCAGTTACCCCCAGGGAAGGGGGCTGGAGACCCAGTACTTC.